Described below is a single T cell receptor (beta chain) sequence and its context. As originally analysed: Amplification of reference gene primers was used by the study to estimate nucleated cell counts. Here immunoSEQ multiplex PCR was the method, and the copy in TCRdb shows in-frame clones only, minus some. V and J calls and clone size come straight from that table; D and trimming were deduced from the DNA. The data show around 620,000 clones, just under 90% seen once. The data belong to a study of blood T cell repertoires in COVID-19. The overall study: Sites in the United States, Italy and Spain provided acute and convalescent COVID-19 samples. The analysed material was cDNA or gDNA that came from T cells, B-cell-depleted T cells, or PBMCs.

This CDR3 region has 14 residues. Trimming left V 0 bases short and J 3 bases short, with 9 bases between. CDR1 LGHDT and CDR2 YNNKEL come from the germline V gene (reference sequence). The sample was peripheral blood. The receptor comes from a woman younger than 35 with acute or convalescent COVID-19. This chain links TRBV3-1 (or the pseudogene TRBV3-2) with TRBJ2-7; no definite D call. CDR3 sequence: CASSQEGQVYEQYF. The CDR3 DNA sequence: TGTGCCAGCAGCCAAGAGGGTCAGGTCTACGAGCAGTACTTC.